This is a list of T cell receptor beta chains from one sample in a study of multiple sclerosis patients with progressive multifocal leukoencephalopathy. TCRdb keeps only in-frame clones here, not all; method: immunoSEQ multiplex PCR. The table shows about 30,000 clones, with almost 90% occurring only once. The material was PBMCs, obtained from a patient treated with natalizumab. Every receptor here comes from a human donor with multiple sclerosis. Each CDR3 is given with its conserved first and last residue. D genes are given only for firm matches. Part of the rows lack a size; the others show once, few, many or a class for expanded clones.

>.|TRBV2|.|TRBJ2-3
CASSEDAGVATQYF
TGTGCCAGCAGTGAAGACGCAGGGGTAGCTACGCAGTATTTT
>.|TRBV5-1|.|TRBJ1-6
CASSLEGGERSPLHF
TGCGCCAGCAGCTTGGAAGGGGGAGAGAGGTCACCCCTCCACTTT
>TRBD1|TRBV11-2|.|TRBJ1-6
CASSWSGDRSSYNSPLHF
TGTGCCAGCAGCTGGTCGGGGGACAGGAGCTCCTATAATTCACCCCTCCACTTT
>TRBD2|TRBV7-2|few|TRBJ2-7
CASSLVRGVGEQYF
TGTGCCAGCAGCTTAGTCCGGGGGGTCGGTGAGCAGTACTTC
>TRBD2|TRBV7-2|few|TRBJ2-3
CASSQRGGADTQYF
TGTGCCAGCAGCCAGCGGGGGGGAGCAGATACGCAGTATTTT
>.|TRBV5-4|.|TRBJ2-7
CASSLAFGSSYEQYF
TGTGCCAGCAGCTTGGCCTTTGGAAGCTCCTACGAGCAGTACTTC
>.|TRBV18|.|TRBJ1-5
CASSGGRLGNQPQHF
TGTGCCAGCTCAGGGGGGCGATTGGGAAATCAGCCCCAGCATTTT
>.|TRBV6-5|.|TRBJ1-2
CASSRTGAGGYTF
TGTGCCAGCTCGAGGACGGGGGCCGGTGGCTACACCTTC
>.|TRBV7-9|few|TRBJ2-7
CASGQGGAGEQYF
TGTGCCAGCGGCCAAGGAGGGGCGGGGGAGCAGTACTTC
>.|TRBV7-8|.|TRBJ1-1
CASSSSGGRAFF
TGTGCCAGCAGCTCCTCGGGGGGACGAGCTTTCTTT
>TRBD1|TRBV7-3|.|TRBJ2-7
CASSLDRGYEQYF
TGTGCCAGCAGCTTAGACAGGGGTTACGAGCAGTACTTC
>.|TRBV5-6|once|TRBJ1-2
CASTSGGNYGYTF
TGTGCCAGCACTTCCGGGGGCAACTATGGCTACACCTTC
>.|TRBV6-5|.|TRBJ1-1
CASSYSWQANTEAFF
TGTGCCAGCAGTTACTCGTGGCAGGCGAACACTGAAGCTTTCTTT
>.|TRBV4-1|.|TRBJ1-6
CASSHAPQGDNSPLHF
TGCGCCAGCAGCCACGCCCCGCAAGGGGATAATTCACCCCTCCACTTT
>TRBD1|TRBV7-3|.|TRBJ1-2
CASSSNRGTTGYTF
TGTGCCAGCAGCTCCAACAGGGGGACGACCGGCTACACCTTC
>TRBD2|TRBV7-2|.|TRBJ2-5
CASSPRVVAGVQETQYF
TGTGCCAGCAGCCCGAGGGTCGTTGCGGGGGTCCAAGAGACCCAGTACTTC
>.|TRBV11-2|.|TRBJ2-1
CASSLDSGTRYNEQFF
TGTGCCAGCAGCTTAGATTCGGGGACCAGATACAATGAGCAGTTCTTC
>TRBD1|TRBV5-6|.|TRBJ1-1
CASSFDDRAPEAFF
TGTGCCAGCAGCTTCGACGACAGGGCCCCTGAAGCTTTCTTT
>.|TRBV18|.|TRBJ1-2
CASSPQGSGYTF
TGTGCCAGCTCACCGCAGGGGTCCGGCTACACCTTC
>.|TRBV5-1|.|TRBJ2-7
CASSPGGTGTYEQYF
TGCGCCAGCAGCCCAGGGGGGACGGGAACCTACGAGCAGTACTTC
>.|TRBV6-5|.|TRBJ2-5
CASTLLRQETQYF
TGTGCCAGCACCCTTCTCCGCCAAGAGACCCAGTACTTC
>TRBD1|TRBV6-6|.|TRBJ2-7
CASSYSTGIYEQYF
TGTGCCAGCAGTTACTCGACAGGGATCTACGAGCAGTACTTC
>TRBD1|TRBV28|.|TRBJ2-1
CASSSRTGRNEQFF
TGTGCCAGCAGTTCTCGGACAGGGAGGAATGAGCAGTTCTTC
>.|TRBV10-1|.|TRBJ1-6
CASSESRTGADSPLHF
TGCGCCAGCAGTGAGTCGCGGACCGGGGCGGATTCACCCCTCCACTTT
>TRBD1|TRBV7-6|once|TRBJ1-6
CASSLGGTANSPLHF
TGTGCCAGCAGCTTAGGGGGGACAGCGAATTCACCCCTCCACTTT
>.|TRBV2|.|TRBJ1-4
CASRITASGLGEKLFF
TGTGCCAGCAGGATAACCGCATCCGGACTTGGCGAAAAACTGTTTTTT
>.|TRBV6-5|once|TRBJ1-5
CASSYSGSQPQHF
TGTGCCAGCAGTTACTCGGGGTCTCAGCCCCAGCATTTT
>.|TRBV15|.|TRBJ1-2
CATSENEGYYGYTF
TGTGCCACCAGCGAAAACGAGGGGTACTATGGCTACACCTTC
>.|TRBV2|.|TRBJ1-3
CASTERIQGGNTIYF
TGTGCCAGCACCGAACGGATCCAGGGGGGAAACACCATATATTTT
>.|TRBV6-5|.|TRBJ1-3
CASSLGVGVSGNTIYF
TGTGCCAGCAGTTTAGGAGTCGGAGTCTCTGGAAACACCATATATTTT
>TRBD1|TRBV7-9|.|TRBJ2-7
CASSSLGQISYEQYF
TGTGCCAGCAGCTCTCTGGGACAGATCTCCTACGAGCAGTACTTC
>TRBD1|TRBV7-8|.|TRBJ1-1
CASSSTGGYTEAFF
TGTGCCAGCAGCTCAACAGGGGGTTATACTGAAGCTTTCTTT
>.|TRBV5-1|.|TRBJ2-5
CASSLGRGGGPQETQYF
TGCGCCAGCAGCTTGGGGCGAGGAGGAGGCCCCCAAGAGACCCAGTACTTC
>.|TRBV4-2|once|TRBJ2-5
CASSQDGTTKETQYF
TGTGCCAGCAGCCAAGACGGGACGACGAAAGAGACCCAGTACTTC
>.|TRBV2|once|TRBJ2-2
CASSVFGLNTGELFF
TGTGCCAGCAGTGTATTCGGGCTTAACACCGGGGAGCTGTTTTTT
>.|TRBV5-7|.|TRBJ2-3
CASNFLGRASFSDTQYF
TGTGCCAGCAACTTCTTAGGGCGGGCTAGCTTTTCAGATACGCAGTATTTT
>TRBD1|TRBV6-5|.|TRBJ1-1
CASSLGTAAEAFF
TGTGCCAGCAGCCTGGGGACAGCCGCTGAAGCTTTCTTT
>TRBD1|TRBV14|.|TRBJ2-3
CASSQGVVWDRQTDTQYF
TGTGCCAGCAGCCAAGGCGTGGTTTGGGACAGGCAAACAGATACGCAGTATTTT
>.|TRBV18|.|TRBJ2-5
CASSSRRGGLRETQYF
TGTGCCAGCTCATCTCGGCGTGGAGGGCTGCGGGAGACCCAGTACTTC
>.|TRBV6-5|.|TRBJ1-4
CASSEGPTNEKLFF
TGTGCCAGCAGTGAAGGGCCCACTAATGAAAAACTGTTTTTT
>.|TRBV9|.|TRBJ1-2
CASSPNWGGGYTF
TGTGCCAGCAGCCCCAACTGGGGGGGAGGCTACACCTTC
>.|TRBV27|once|TRBJ1-3
CASSLKGNGNTIYF
TGTGCCAGCAGTTTAAAAGGGAATGGAAACACCATATATTTT
>TRBD1|TRBV28|.|TRBJ1-2
CASSLGGQGQGCTF
TGTGCCAGCAGTTTAGGTGGACAGGGGCAAGGTTGCACCTTC
>.|TRBV21-1|.|TRBJ2-7
CASSKESPVPAGGNYEQYF
TGTGCCAGCAGCAAAGAGAGTCCCGTTCCAGCAGGGGGCAACTACGAGCAGTACTTC
>.|TRBV30|.|TRBJ1-2
CAFRGAGDGYTF
TGTGCCTTTAGGGGGGCCGGGGACGGCTACACCTTC
>.|TRBV7-2|.|TRBJ2-7
CASSLTGRGLEQYF
TGTGCCAGCAGCTTAACGGGACGAGGCCTCGAGCAGTACTTC